The entry below describes one T cell receptor beta chain. No cognate antigen has been identified for it. No much larger clone is present one base from it, and per-base qualities are unavailable. The intended sense of this specimen's time point label: pre-sensitization, week 0. Sample treatment or condition, as interpreted from the label and publication: therapeutic diphenylcyclopropenone sensitization with weekly scalp DPC. At every patch-test visit, the blood draw took place before the patch test was put on. Patients were eligible if aged 18 to 70, diagnosed with alopecia and judged suitable for DPC therapy, and pregnant patients were excluded. Total RNA was extracted from unfractionated whole blood collected in Tempus Blood RNA tubes. Libraries were prepared through RACE. Sequencing took place on a NextSeq 500. During library preparation, unique molecular identifiers were attached to individual cDNA molecules so that TCRs could be counted in a quantitative, reproducible way. Each blood RNA sample was used to sequence both TCR alpha and TCR beta chains. The source study handled its data this way. Samples had a median of roughly 98,000 TCRs, with a range from roughly 23,224 to 750,000. The Decombinator software suite was used to annotate V, J and CDR3 in the TCR reads. Every sample was subsampled to the same number of TCRs (28,000) for the PS versus PT1 abundance plots. Expanded TCRs were defined as absent before sensitization and observed at least eight times at the 2-week time point. TCRdb passed the public sequencing reads through fastp at Q25 and MiXCR, retaining productive beta sequences. Every CDR3 protein is listed once, alongside the most common genes and DNA of its rows. None of the V and J calls come from the authors' own analysis; TCRdb made them. Present in this sample are more than 150,000 distinct CDR3 sequences, under 35% of which were seen just once. The ten largest make up less than 3% of the sample.

The data stem from a study of human T cells and chemical hapten exposure (dated by TCRdb to about 2021). A note on the overall study: For sensitization, 2% DPC in acetone was applied to a roughly 2 cm by roughly 2 cm area of upper inner arm skin. Throughout the approximately 23-week study period, patients were also given weekly therapeutic DPC doses on the scalp. Patch testing was done on the upper back using Finn chambers containing 0.01% DPC, and results were scored after 6 days according to International Contact Dermatitis Research Group standards. The patient cohort, mostly female, included alopecia areata with under or over 50% scalp involvement, alopecia totalis and alopecia universalis. The libraries were sequenced as a pool, and the TCR yield per sample differed mostly because of small variations in library volumes within the pool. This study followed changes in the peripheral blood TCR repertoire in vivo during primary and secondary sensitization of alopecia patients to the hapten diphenylcyclopropenone (DPC). Patient blood was sampled pre-sensitization (week 0) and at 2, 6 and about 24 weeks after DPC sensitization. Twenty-nine alopecia patients provided blood for TCR sequencing at one to four time points (pre-sensitization, 2, 6 and 24 weeks). Overall study outcomes, separate from this receptor: Expanded TCRs formed significantly more large CDR3 similarity clusters than pre-sensitization or healthy control sets, consistent with antigen-driven responses. The number of TCRs above 1 in 1000 frequency did not change with DPC sensitization; there was no evidence of global repertoire structure alterations. Patch test score correlated positively with the number of PT1 expanded TCRs, reaching significance at thresholds 8, 16 and 32 but not at 4. Repeated subsampling changed both the strength of the expansion versus patch-test correlation and the threshold at which that correlation became significant. Because all patients had alopecia, a presumed autoimmune disease, the immune response of the patients might differ from that of healthy individuals.

Cut back by 2 bases and 8 bases, the V and J ends lie 12 bases apart. The CDR3 contains 13 residues, cysteine and phenylalanine counted. The kept DNA is CDR3 alone, 39 bases in frame from the first base. Material: whole blood, obtained in connection with sensitization to the hapten diphenylcyclopropenone (DPC). The receptor comes from a woman aged 25-40 years with alopecia areata. Some clones in this sample may be carry-over from other donors' samples. This receptor chain uses TRBV12-3 or TRBV12-4 and TRBJ2-5; the D gene lacks a confident call. The sequenced DNA is TGTGCCAGCAGTTTAAGGCGTGGGCACACCCAGTACTTC. It is translated as CASSLRRGHTQYF.